The sequence of this T cell receptor (beta chain) was determined in a study of blood T cell repertoires in COVID-19. On the study more broadly: Sample material is recorded as cDNA or gDNA derived from T cells, B-cell-depleted T cells, or PBMCs.

Of note for this clone: This same CDR3 is encoded by further DNA sequences in the sample.

In the original processing: How many nucleated cells were present was estimated from reference gene primer amplification. Sequencing used immunoSEQ multiplex PCR; TCRdb keeps in-frame clones, though not all of them. V and J calls and clone size follow that table, whereas D and trimming were derived from the DNA. The sample consists of about 330,000 clones, 92% of them appearing once. The CDR3 contains 14 residues. Deletions cut 4 bases from V and 1 base from J, with 10 bases between. Per the germline V gene, CDR1 is LGHDT and CDR2 is YNNKEL (reference sequence). Participants were aged 18 to 89 years, lived in around 22 US areas, and enrolled virtually. Clinical history reported by participants formed the basis on which cohorts were assigned.

The chain employs TRBV3-1 (or the pseudogene TRBV3-2) and TRBJ1-1; possible D gene TRBD1, 5 bases. Input material: PBMCs or T cells enriched from blood (not recorded which). This clonotype originated in a young woman who had recovered from COVID-19. The CDR3 DNA sequence: TGTGCCAGCAGCCCCCGGGGGGGGAACACTGAAGCTTTCTTT. It is translated as CASSPRGGNTEAFF.